Listed below are T cell receptor beta chains from one sample, sequenced in a study of T cells in Graves' hyperthyroidism and ophthalmopathy. A single record per CDR3 protein comes from TCRdb applying MiXCR to the multiplex PCR reads. The repertoire has about 700,000 distinct CDR3 sequences, approximately 15% of them found once; the top ten carry more than 8.5%. The sequencing sample was made of blood. All receptors derive from a woman between 18 and 29 years old with Graves' hyperthyroidism. Both conserved end residues are part of each CDR3. The D gene is left open where the match is weak.

>TRBV7-8|-|TRBJ2-7
CASSLLSPDPAYEQYF
>TRBV11-3|TRBD2|TRBJ2-1
CASSPKLAGGNNEQFF
>TRBV12-3/TRBV12-4|-|TRBJ2-1
CASSPSGTGAYNEQFF
>TRBV7-8|-|TRBJ2-3
CASSPQYTDTQYF
>TRBV4-1|-|TRBJ2-7
CASSQRYRYSSSYEQYF
>TRBV19|-|TRBJ1-4
CASTPPGHEGEKLFF
>TRBV12-3/TRBV12-4|-|TRBJ2-1
CASSFGSLANEQFF
>TRBV28|-|TRBJ1-4
CASSTHGPTNEKLFF
>TRBV2|TRBD2|TRBJ2-1
CASSTQGLAGDNSYNEQFF
>TRBV12-3/TRBV12-4|-|TRBJ2-5
CASSLTEFQETQYF
>TRBV30|TRBD2|TRBJ2-1
CAWSVSEGGTSGSATYNEQFF
>TRBV7-9|TRBD1|TRBJ1-5
CASSRGGQGAMGQPQHF
>TRBV20-1|-|TRBJ2-5
CSARPNLPGTSKGSGRKETQYF
>TRBV5-1|-|TRBJ1-1
CASSLVGSAPEAFF
>TRBV7-6|TRBD2|TRBJ2-5
CASSPRVSGGQETQYF
>TRBV5-4|TRBD1|TRBJ2-3
CASSKGQGHWDTQYF
>TRBV24-1|-|TRBJ2-1
CATSDRDSQNEQFF
>TRBV27|-|TRBJ2-1
CATRDLASYNEQFF
>TRBV7-8|TRBD2|TRBJ2-1
CASSPSGLAGAPGDNEQFF
>TRBV3-1|-|TRBJ2-3
CASSDRVQADTQYF
>TRBV27|TRBD1|TRBJ2-7
CASSRTGVVEQYF
>TRBV7-3|-|TRBJ2-1
CASSLTAACNEQFF
>TRBV6-5|-|TRBJ2-3
CASSYGVGDTQYF
>TRBV5-6|TRBD1|TRBJ2-6
CASSLEDRAGANVLTF
>TRBV5-1|TRBD2|TRBJ2-1
CASSLAFSGRRNEQFF
>TRBV20-1|-|TRBJ1-2
CRVGPPGGYTF
>TRBV24-1|TRBD1|TRBJ2-7
CATSDLIGQGWAYEQYF
>TRBV24-1|-|TRBJ2-5
CATNDPTSSGQYQETQYF
>TRBV28|-|TRBJ2-2
CASRINSVLANTGELFF
>TRBV7-3|-|TRBJ2-1
CASSFSANNEQFF
>TRBV28|TRBD2|TRBJ2-7
CASRERGSYEQYF
>TRBV7-9|TRBD2|TRBJ2-1
CASSLGGLAGADEQFF
>TRBV6-9|-|TRBJ1-1
CASSLPEINTEAFF
>TRBV7-3|TRBD2|TRBJ2-3
CASSLTSGISDTQYF
>TRBV2|TRBD1|TRBJ1-1
CANRGSEAFF
>TRBV3-1|TRBD2|TRBJ2-3
CASSQERRGSATQYF
>TRBV3-1|-|TRBJ1-2
CASSQSQGTLTSGYTF
>TRBV7-4|TRBD2|TRBJ2-2
CASGLAGVSTGELFF
>TRBV2|TRBD2|TRBJ2-2
CASSDRLAGGPSTGELFF
>TRBV6-5|-|TRBJ1-1
CASSYVGDTEAFF
>TRBV15|-|TRBJ1-5
CATSRQGSNQPQHF
>TRBV2|-|TRBJ2-2
CASSDPRTAPGELFF
>TRBV3-1|TRBD1|TRBJ2-5
CASSQDPDREETQYF
>TRBV2|-|TRBJ1-1
CASDSNVMNTEAFF
>TRBV19|-|TRBJ2-1
CASSIRGPTPNEQFF